This T cell receptor (beta chain) was documented in a study of blood T cell repertoires in COVID-19. Whole-study context: Both acute and convalescent COVID-19 samples were obtained from the United States, Italy and Spain. The cDNA or gDNA used as material had been derived from T cells, B-cell-depleted T cells, or PBMCs.

In the source study's methods: How many nucleated cells were present was estimated from reference gene primer amplification. Clones were sequenced by immunoSEQ multiplex PCR, and TCRdb holds only the in-frame ones, with some missing. The V and J calls and the clone size are those of that table, but D and trimming were determined from the DNA. Among 90,000 to 150,000 clones listed, around three quarters were seen once. The receptor comes from a woman aged 80 or over with acute or convalescent COVID-19. Sequenced material: peripheral blood.

Written as DNA, the CDR3 is TGCGCCAGCAACCCTAACGACAGGGGCACTGAAGCTTTCTTT. Amino acid sequence: CASNPNDRGTEAFF. The rearrangement links TRBV5-1 to TRBJ1-1; 8 bases agree with TRBD1. The length of the CDR3 is 14 residues. The germline CDR1 and CDR2 sequences are SGHRS and YFSETQ. V lost 6 bases and J lost 4; bases outside the gene matches: 8.